These 32 T cell receptor beta chains were sequenced from one sample in a study of CD8 T cells in ankylosing spondylitis. The study, taken as a whole, reports: A TCR beta motif made of fewer than ten highly homologous variants seemed typical of ankylosing spondylitis blood.

TCRdb re-analysed the 5' RACE reads in MiXCR, keeping a single row per CDR3 protein. The sample yields roughly 440,000 distinct CDR3 sequences, about a sixth seen once. The antigens these receptors bind are not known. Source material: blood, either unsorted or a sorted T cell fraction (not recorded which). The receptors originated from a male donor with ankylosing spondylitis.

This clonotype showed up many times. The chain carries TRBV12-3 or TRBV12-4 and TRBJ1-3; TRBD1 aligns across 7 bases. This CDR3 has 15 residues. J gave up 3 bases and V 4 bases, and 6 bases lay outside the gene matches. The CDR3 nucleotides read TGTGCCAGCAGTTCCCAGGGGGTGGGTGGAAACACCATATATTTT. It specifies CASSSQGVGGNTIYF.

This clonotype was counted only a few times. The V call is TRBV2, the J call TRBJ2-7; a weak D match, TRBD1 (6 bases). The CDR3 has 12 residues. CDR1 and CDR2 from the germline V gene are SNHLY and FYNNEI. V lost 10 bases, J lost 2 bases, and 12 bases lay in between. CDR3 nucleotide sequence: TGTGCCACCGTGGGACAACCCTACGAGCAGTACTTC. Encoded protein: CATVGQPYEQYF.

The table lists this clonotype with a few counts. The gene calls are TRBV20-1 and TRBJ2-7; 9 positions agree with TRBD2. V trimming: 2 bases; J trimming: 5 bases; junction bases outside the gene matches: 22. CDR3 length: 19 residues. CDR1 is DFQATT, CDR2 SNEGSKA, per germline (reference sequence). The CDR3 DNA reads TGCAGTGCTAGACCAGGCCCGAGGACTAGCGCCCGTACTTGGCACGAGCAGTACTTC. This sequence encodes CSARPGPRTSARTWHEQYF.

Ten or more counts support this clonotype. The chain couples TRBV6-1 to TRBJ2-2; D uncertain. The CDR3 contains 12 residues. Trimming took off 5 bases at V and 2 bases at J, with 3 bases between the two ends. Germline V lookup: CDR1 MNHNS, CDR2 SASEGT. The CDR3 coding sequence is TGTGCCAGCAGTTATAACACCGGGGAGCTGTTTTTT. As protein: CASSYNTGELFF.

This chain links TRBV7-8 with TRBJ2-5; D is possibly TRBD1 or TRBD2 (7 bases each). This CDR3 has 14 residues. CDR1 is SGHVS and CDR2 is FQNEAQ in the germline V gene. V lost 4 bases and J 4 bases, leaving 13 bases between the germline ends. CDR3 loop: CASSSWEGAETQYF. The CDR3 coding sequence is TGTGCCAGCAGCTCCTGGGAGGGGGCAGAGACCCAGTACTTC.

In this sample, this clonotype turned up a few times. The J gene is TRBJ2-7, the V gene TRBV2, with D perhaps matching TRBD1 (5 bases). Germline V lookup: CDR1 SNHLY, CDR2 FYNNEI. V was cut by 7 bases and J by 0 bases, with 13 bases left in between. The CDR3 consists of 14 residues. The DNA of the CDR3 is TGTGCCAGCAAGCTCAGGGCCCTCTCCTACGAGCAGTACTTC. Encoded protein: CASKLRALSYEQYF.

This clonotype has at least ten counts. The chain is built from TRBV20-1 and TRBJ1-2; D is unresolved. Trimming left V 2 bases short and J 7 bases short, with 5 bases between. Per the germline V gene, CDR1 is DFQATT and CDR2 is SNEGSKA (reference sequence). This CDR3 contains 10 residues. CDR3 in DNA: TGCAGTGCTAGACTCACTGGCTACACCTTC. This gives the protein CSARLTGYTF.

V is TRBV4-3 and J is TRBJ1-3; D uncertain. The CDR3 length is 15 residues. CDR1 is LGHNA and CDR2 is YSLEER in the germline V gene. Between the trimmed V and J ends, which lost 1 base and 0 bases, there was a span of 7 bases. The CDR3 reads CASSQVSDSGNTIYF. DNA of the CDR3: TGCGCCAGCAGCCAAGTCAGCGACTCTGGAAACACCATATATTTT.

This clonotype came up many times. The chain uses TRBV7-9 and TRBJ1-2, with unresolved D. The germline V gene has CDR1 SEHNR and CDR2 FQNEAQ (reference sequence). V shed 4 bases and J shed 4 bases, with 10 bases lying between them. This CDR3 is built from 13 residues. CDR3 DNA: TGTGCCAGCAGCTCGACCCCCCGCTATGGCTACACCTTC. Its protein product is CASSSTPRYGYTF. The full variable domain, in which reference TRBV7-9 and TRBJ1-2 provide the parts outside the CDR3, is DTGVSQNPRHKITKRGQNVTFRCDPISEHNRLYWYRQTLGQGPEFLTYFQNEAQLEKSRLLSDRFSAERPKGSFSTLEIQRTEQGDSAMYLCASSSTPRYGYTFGSGTRLTVV.

This clonotype was detected a few times. The J gene is TRBJ1-1, the V gene TRBV6-6; no definite D call. V lost 11 bases, J lost 1 base, and 14 bases lay in between. The length of the CDR3 is 13 residues. Germline values: CDR1 MNHNY, CDR2 SVGAGI (reference sequence). The CDR3 bases are TGTGCCTCCGGGAGCACAAGGAACACTGAAGCTTTCTTT. Its translation: CASGSTRNTEAFF.

This clonotype was observed a handful of times. The J gene is TRBJ1-2, the V gene TRBV9; D is perhaps TRBD1 (5 bases). From germline, CDR1 is SGDLS and CDR2 YYNGEE. Trimming took off 4 bases at V and 8 bases at J, with 18 bases between the two ends. The length of the CDR3 is 14 residues. The CDR3 region is CASSSTGGIKGYTF. CDR3 bases: TGTGCCAGCAGCTCAACGGGGGGGATCAAGGGCTACACCTTC.

The rearrangement uses TRBV6-1 and TRBJ2-3; D unclear. Germline CDR1 reads MNHNS; CDR2 reads SASEGT. The CDR3 runs to 14 residues. V was cut by 8 bases and J by 0 bases, with 12 bases left in between. The DNA of the CDR3 is TGTGCCAGCCTTCGGCAAACTAGCACAGATACGCAGTATTTT. Translating gives CASLRQTSTDTQYF.

The chain links TRBV12-3 or TRBV12-4 to TRBJ2-3; tentative D call: TRBD2 (6 bases). This CDR3 comprises 14 residues. The V gene lost 4 bases and the J gene lost 3 bases, with 11 bases spanning the gap. The CDR3 region is CASSWRERTDTQYF. In DNA form, the CDR3 reads TGTGCCAGCAGTTGGAGGGAACGTACAGATACGCAGTATTTT.

The V and J genes are TRBV20-1 and TRBJ2-7; 8 nucleotides align to TRBD1. The length of the CDR3 is 15 residues. The trim removed 1 base at V and 3 bases at J, leaving 8 bases unmatched. Germline CDR1 and CDR2: DFQATT and SNEGSKA (reference sequence). In nucleotides, the CDR3 is TGCAGTGCTAGAGGAACGGGACAGGAGAACTACGAGCAGTACTTC. Its translation: CSARGTGQENYEQYF.

This clonotype was found a few times. The chain recombines TRBV12-3 or TRBV12-4 with TRBJ2-1, with 7 bases fitting TRBD1. The CDR3 has 11 amino acids. V was pared by 3 bases and J by 15 bases, with 5 bases of the junction left unmatched. For the CDR3, the DNA is TGTGCCAGCAGTTTTTACCAGGGGGTGTTCTTC. Translating it yields CASSFYQGVFF.

This clonotype appeared many times. The CDR3, as DNA: TGTGCCAGCAGCTTAAGTCTGAACGGTCTTGATGAGCAGTTCTTC. It encodes CASSLSLNGLDEQFF. The V and J genes are TRBV7-2 and TRBJ2-1; D remains ambiguous. The length of the CDR3 is 15 residues. V lost 2 bases, J lost 8 bases, and 16 bases lay in between. The germline CDR1 and CDR2 sequences are SGHTA and FQGNSA.

The chain joins TRBV20-1 to TRBJ2-5; TRBD1 matches at 12 bases. Germline assignment: CDR1 DFQATT and CDR2 SNEGSKA (reference sequence). J gave up 5 bases and V 4 bases, and 14 bases lay outside the gene matches. This CDR3 has 17 amino acids. CDR3 sequence (DNA): TGCAGTGCTACGACCGACCGGGACAGGGGGCACTCGGAGACCCAGTACTTC. It codes for CSATTDRDRGHSETQYF.

This clonotype was observed a handful of times. V usage is TRBV7-3 and J usage is TRBJ2-1; no clear D. V was cut by 1 base and J by 4 bases, with 5 bases left in between. The CDR3 consists of 13 residues. Germline V lookup: CDR1 SGHTA, CDR2 FQGTGA. The CDR3 spells CASSLNHYNEQFF. In DNA, the CDR3 is TGTGCCAGCAGCTTAAACCATTACAATGAGCAGTTCTTC. Based on the CDR3 plus reference TRBV7-3 and TRBJ2-1, the full variable domain is GAGVSQTPSNKVTEKGKYVELRCDPISGHTALYWYRQSLGQGPEFLIYFQGTGAADDSGLPNDRFFAVRPEGSVSTLKIQRTERGDSAVYLCASSLNHYNEQFFGPGTRLTVL.

The CDR3: CAWSKDNYGYTF. CDR3 sequence (DNA): TGTGCCTGGAGTAAGGATAACTATGGCTACACCTTC. The chain has TRBV30 and TRBJ1-2, with D unclear. This CDR3 is built from 12 residues. From germline, CDR1 is GTSNPN and CDR2 SVGIG (reference sequence). Trimming took 2 bases from V and 1 from J, leaving 5 bases between them.

This clonotype occurred a few times. The V and J genes are TRBV5-1 and TRBJ1-1, with D possibly matching TRBD1 (5 bases). The germline V gene encodes CDR1 SGHRS and CDR2 YFSETQ. Trimming stripped 0 bases from V and 4 bases from J, with 16 bases between. This CDR3 is 16 amino acids long. CDR3 coding DNA: TGCGCCAGCAGCTTGGGGGATTGGGTTCAGGGCACTGAAGCTTTCTTT. This sequence encodes CASSLGDWVQGTEAFF.

This clonotype was picked up a small number of times. V and J are TRBV2 and TRBJ2-7; 8 positions match TRBD1. The V segment lost 7 bases and the J segment 3 bases; nucleotides outside the gene matches: 20. Germline CDR1 is SNHLY and CDR2 is FYNNEI. The CDR3 extends over 18 amino acids. The CDR3 sequence is CASKLDQGASLSHYEQYF. DNA for the CDR3: TGTGCCAGCAAGTTGGACCAGGGGGCTTCCCTTTCTCACTACGAGCAGTACTTC. The variable domain in full, with the rest retrieved from reference TRBV2 and TRBJ2-7, is EPEVTQTPSHQVTQMGQEVILRCVPISNHLYFYWYRQILGQKVEFLVSFYNNEISEKSEIFDDQFSVERPDGSNFTLKIRSTKLEDSAMYFCASKLDQGASLSHYEQYFGPGTRLTVT.

This clonotype occurred a few times. V is TRBV5-1 and J is TRBJ1-5; 7 bases are a match to TRBD1. In germline, CDR1 is SGHRS, CDR2 YFSETQ. V shed 0 bases, J shed 5 bases, and the junction held 5 bases outside the gene matches. CDR3 length: 15 amino acids. The CDR3 sequence is CASSLEGQGDQPQHF. Here the CDR3 DNA reads TGCGCCAGCAGCTTGGAGGGTCAGGGGGATCAGCCCCAGCATTTT.

This clonotype was found a few times. The rearrangement links TRBV6-5 to TRBJ2-2; no clear D gene. CDR3 size: 14 residues. The V gene's germline CDR1 is MNHEY and CDR2 SVGAGI. Trimming left V 4 bases short and J 0 bases short, with 6 bases between. The CDR3 region has the DNA TGTGCCAGCAGTTGGAAGCCGAACACCGGGGAGCTGTTTTTT. Protein sequence: CASSWKPNTGELFF.

The chain links TRBV7-2 to TRBJ2-1; TRBD2 matches at 11 bases. Losses at the gene ends were 0 bases for V and 5 bases for J; bases not matched to a gene: 3. The V gene's germline CDR1 is SGHTA and CDR2 FQGNSA. The CDR3 is 16 residues long. CDR3 region: CASSLAGTSGNNEQFF. The CDR3 DNA sequence: TGTGCCAGCAGCTTAGCTGGGACTAGCGGAAACAATGAGCAGTTCTTC.

This clonotype was recorded a few times. The chain combines TRBV3-1 with TRBJ2-7; D not resolved. The V and J ends lost 2 bases and 3 bases respectively, with 8 bases between them. CDR1 and CDR2 (germline): LGHDT, YNNKEL (reference sequence). CDR3 size: 13 residues. CDR3 residues: CASSQSNLYEQYF. In DNA form, the CDR3 reads TGTGCCAGCAGCCAATCTAACCTCTACGAGCAGTACTTC.

In its sample, this clonotype is medium-sized. The chain carries TRBV29-1 and TRBJ2-7; tentative D call: TRBD2 (7 bases). Deletions cut 7 bases from V and 4 bases from J, with 23 bases between. The length of the CDR3 is 15 residues. CDR1 and CDR2 (germline): SQVTM, ANQGSEA. CDR3 region: CSARGGGIPQYEQYF. In DNA form, the CDR3 reads TGCAGCGCTAGGGGGGGGGGCATCCCCCAATACGAGCAGTACTTC.

The chain joins TRBV7-9 to TRBJ2-3, with 9 bases lining up with TRBD1. V dropped 5 bases and J dropped 5; count of bases not matched to a gene: 11. CDR1 is SEHNR and CDR2 is FQNEAQ in the germline V gene (reference sequence). This CDR3 comprises 16 residues. CDR3 coding DNA: TGTGCCAGCAGCCCGCGGGACAGGGATTCCGGAGATACGCAGTATTTT. This translates into CASSPRDRDSGDTQYF. The whole variable domain, filled in from reference TRBV7-9 and TRBJ2-3, reads DTGVSQNPRHKITKRGQNVTFRCDPISEHNRLYWYRQTLGQGPEFLTYFQNEAQLEKSRLLSDRFSAERPKGSFSTLEIQRTEQGDSAMYLCASSPRDRDSGDTQYFGPGTRLTVL.

The gene calls are TRBV6-5 and TRBJ2-7, with no clear D. Per germline, CDR1 MNHEY and CDR2 SVGAGI. V lost 2 bases and J lost 11, with 16 bases in between. This CDR3 contains 13 residues. The CDR3 region has the DNA TGTGCCAGCAGTTACCGGGTCACGACTGAAAAGTACTTC. Protein product: CASSYRVTTEKYF.

V is TRBV5-1 and J is TRBJ2-7; TRBD1 agrees at 8 bases. CDR1 is SGHRS and CDR2 is YFSETQ in the germline V gene. The CDR3 extends over 16 amino acids. The J segment lost 1 base and the V segment lost 4 bases, leaving 10 bases of the junction unmatched. CDR3: CASSTGQGEGSYEQYF. CDR3 nucleotide sequence: TGCGCCAGCAGCACCGGACAGGGCGAGGGATCCTACGAGCAGTACTTC.

There are a few counts of this clonotype. The chain uses TRBV25-1 and TRBJ1-5; D gene uncertain. This CDR3 comprises 13 residues. Germline V gene data show CDR1 as MGHDK and CDR2 as SYGVNS. Between the trimmed V and J ends, which lost 1 base and 2 bases, there was a span of 3 bases. The CDR3: CASSEFGNQPQHF. The CDR3 DNA follows: TGTGCCAGCAGTGAATTCGGCAATCAGCCCCAGCATTTT.

Worth noting for this clonotype: One base away lies a much larger clone, so this may be a sequencing read error. The rearrangement joins TRBV5-1 to TRBJ2-1; 8 nucleotides align to TRBD2. Germline CDR1 reads SGHRS; CDR2 reads YFSETQ. Losses at the gene ends were 7 bases for V and 4 bases for J; bases not matched to a gene: 7. This CDR3 region has 14 residues. CDR3 in DNA: TGCGCCAGCTGCCCCGGGGGGGCTTACAATGAGCAGTTCTTC. It translates to CASCPGGAYNEQFF. The full variable domain, rest sourced from reference TRBV5-1 and TRBJ2-1, is KAGVTQTPRYLIKTRGQQVTLSCSPISGHRSVSWYQQTPGQGLQFLFEYFSETQRNKGNFPGRFSGRQFSNSRSEMNVSTLELGDSALYLCASCPGGAYNEQFFGPGTRLTVL.

This clonotype was seen a handful of times. V gene TRBV5-1 combines with J gene TRBJ1-2; TRBD1 might be the D (6 bases). Looked up from germline, CDR1 is SGHRS and CDR2 is YFSETQ. The CDR3 sequence is 15 residues long. The germline V and J ends were trimmed by 4 bases and 5 bases, with 18 bases remaining between them. CDR3 coding DNA: TGCGCCAGCAGCCTGGTGCCGGGGGGCGATTATGGCTACACCTTC. Amino acid sequence: CASSLVPGGDYGYTF.